This passage covers 10 T cell receptor beta chains from one sample sequenced in a study of shared clonotypes between healthy human individuals. The protocol was immunoSEQ multiplex PCR, while the TCRdb copy is restricted to in-frame clones and leaves out a portion. The table lists about 2,200,000 clones, about 92% of them singletons. CD45RO negativity and positive selection for CCR7 defined naive CD8 cells, a population that excluded terminally differentiated effector memory CD45RA+ cells. Sequencing was carried out using naive CD8+ T cells from PBMCs. These receptors all stem from a young man in good health. Some clones in this sample may be carry-over from other donors' samples.

This chain connects TRBV11-2 to TRBJ1-6; D might be TRBD1 (6 bases). There are 17 residues in the CDR3. Germline CDR1 and CDR2: SGHAT and FQNNGV. The germline V and J ends were trimmed by 3 bases and 4 bases, with 16 bases remaining between them. The CDR3 DNA follows: TGTGCCAGCAGCTTCAACAGGGACCTAGATTATAATTCACCCCTCCACTTT. It is translated as CASSFNRDLDYNSPLHF.

This chain links TRBV28 with TRBJ1-4, with D maybe TRBD1 (5 bases). V lost 2 bases, J lost 5 bases, and 9 bases lay in between. Germline V lookup: CDR1 MDHEN, CDR2 SYDVKM. This CDR3 has 14 amino acids. Here the CDR3 DNA reads TGTGCCAGCAGTTTAGCAGGGCCCAATGAAAAACTGTTTTTT. The encoded protein is CASSLAGPNEKLFF.

The chain is built from TRBV7-8 and TRBJ2-1; 12 bases are a match to TRBD2. There are 16 residues in the CDR3. V lost 3 bases, J lost 9 bases, and 9 bases stayed unmatched. Looked up from germline, CDR1 is SGHVS and CDR2 is FQNEAQ. The chain's CDR3 is CASSFALAGGPSEQFF. The CDR3 nucleotides are TGTGCCAGCAGCTTCGCCCTAGCGGGAGGGCCGAGTGAGCAGTTCTTC. Looking up the rest from reference TRBV7-8 and TRBJ2-1 gives the full variable domain: GAGVSQSPRYKVAKRGQDVALRCDPISGHVSLFWYQQALGQGPEFLTYFQNEAQLDKSGLPSDRFFAERPEGSVSTLKIQRTQQEDSAVYLCASSFALAGGPSEQFFGPGTRLTVL.

The rearrangement joins TRBV27 to TRBJ2-1; 9 bases match TRBD1. Trimming took 6 bases from V and 3 from J; bases not matched to a gene: 6. The CDR3 is 15 residues long. CDR1 and CDR2 (germline): MNHEY, SMNVEV (reference sequence). The CDR3 bases are TGTGCCAGCAGCCCAGACAGGGGGTACTACAATGAGCAGTTCTTC. As protein: CASSPDRGYYNEQFF.

The rearrangement joins TRBV6-5 to TRBJ2-3; D not certain. This CDR3 has 14 residues. CDR1 and CDR2 from the germline V gene are MNHEY and SVGAGI. The V end was cut by 5 bases, the J end by 6 bases, with 15 bases between. CDR3 amino acids: CASSPRPRWDTQYF. Here the CDR3 DNA reads TGTGCCAGCAGTCCCCGACCCAGGTGGGATACGCAGTATTTT.

V usage is TRBV6-1 and J usage is TRBJ2-7; 8 nucleotides align to TRBD1. Germline CDR1 MNHNS, CDR2 SASEGT. Trimming at V came to 10 bases and at J to 4 bases, leaving 9 bases not matched to a gene. The CDR3 sequence is 13 residues long. CDR3 DNA sequence: TGTGCCATCGGGACAGGCGCCTCTTACGAGCAGTACTTC. Encoded protein: CAIGTGASYEQYF.

The chain joins TRBV27 to TRBJ2-3; 8 positions agree with TRBD1. After removal of 2 bases from V and 1 base from J, the junction contained 5 bases not matched to a gene. CDR1 and CDR2 (germline): MNHEY, SMNVEV (reference sequence). The CDR3 covers 16 residues. The CDR3 region has the DNA TGTGCCAGCAGTTTAGCCGGACAGGGTGGCACAGATACGCAGTATTTT. This codes for CASSLAGQGGTDTQYF.

As for this clone: Other DNA sequences from this sample encode an identical CDR3 as well. The chain carries TRBV7-2 and TRBJ1-2, with TRBD1 matching 8 bases. Looked up from germline, CDR1 is SGHTA and CDR2 is FQGNSA. The CDR3 is 14 residues long. With V trimmed by 5 bases and J by 2 bases, 4 bases remained unmatched. CDR3 nucleotide sequence: TGTGCCAGCAGCCCTCGACAGGGGAACTATGGCTACACCTTC. Encoded protein: CASSPRQGNYGYTF.

The sample holds a few counts of this clone. The CDR3 loop is CASSHLPPGGGTYEQYF. The CDR3 DNA sequence: TGCGCCAGCAGCCACCTCCCTCCAGGGGGAGGAACCTACGAGCAGTACTTC. The chain joins TRBV4-3 to TRBJ2-7; TRBD1 is a possible D gene (7 bases). The germline gives CDR1 LGHNA, CDR2 YSLEER. The V gene lost 3 bases and the J gene lost 2 bases, with 20 bases spanning the gap. There are 17 residues in the CDR3.

This chain uses TRBV28 with TRBJ2-5, with a possible D match to TRBD1 (5 bases). Trimming left V 6 bases short and J 1 base short, with 9 bases between. Germline-derived CDR1 and CDR2 are MDHEN and SYDVKM. This CDR3 is built from 13 residues. The CDR3 coding sequence is TGTGCCAGCAGCCCGACAGTCCAAGAGACCCAGTACTTC. Protein sequence: CASSPTVQETQYF.